What follows is one T cell receptor (beta chain) and its context. The method was immunoSEQ multiplex PCR; TCRdb's version includes in-frame clones alone and lacks a portion of them. The table records about 170,000 clones, approximately 95% of them present only once. This sample was taken from a study of T cell responses to AZD1222 COVID-19 vaccine. This TCR was recovered from an adult in good health. Sequences were derived from peripheral blood, sampled on day 0 of AZD1222 vaccination.

The CDR3 region has the DNA TGTGCCAGCAGCTCACCCTCTGGAAACACCATATATTTT. The encoded protein is CASSSPSGNTIYF. The V and J genes are TRBV5-5 and TRBJ1-3; D not certain. The CDR3 has 13 amino acids. Germline V gene data show CDR1 as SGHKS and CDR2 as YYEKEE (reference sequence). The V gene lost 3 bases and the J gene lost 0 bases, with 4 bases spanning the gap.